The 10 T cell receptor beta chains in this list originate from one sample, sequenced in a study of blood T cell repertoires in COVID-19. Sequencing used immunoSEQ multiplex PCR; TCRdb keeps in-frame clones, though not all of them. The sample shows around 130,000 clones, 85% of them seen only once. The sequencing sample was made of peripheral blood. The receptors were sampled from a human donor in a cohort sampled during active COVID-19.

This rearrangement joins TRBV5-1 to TRBJ1-1; possible D gene TRBD1, 6 bases. The CDR3 has 13 residues. V was cut by 7 bases and J by 1 base, with 11 bases left in between. Per the germline V gene, CDR1 is SGHRS and CDR2 is YFSETQ. CDR3 residues: CASGGLGNTEAFF. In DNA, the CDR3 is TGCGCCAGCGGGGGCCTAGGGAACACTGAAGCTTTCTTT.

V gene TRBV2 combines with J gene TRBJ2-5, with a weak D call TRBD2 (6 bases). Germline lookup yields CDR1 SNHLY and CDR2 FYNNEI. V was cut by 9 bases and J by 5 bases, with 13 bases left in between. The CDR3 is 12 amino acids. The CDR3 spells CASEGLLETQYF. The CDR3 region has the DNA TGTGCCAGTGAGGGACTTTTGGAGACCCAGTACTTC.

The chain links TRBV4-3 to TRBJ2-6; 8 bases are shared with TRBD1. Trimming cost V 0 bases and J 0 bases; bases outside gene matches: 10. The CDR3 totals 20 residues. CDR1 is LGHNA and CDR2 is YSLEER in the germline V gene. The CDR3 region has the DNA TGCGCCAGCAGCCAAGAACGAGAGGACAGGGTCCTCTCTGGGGCCAACGTCCTGACTTTC. It translates to CASSQEREDRVLSGANVLTF.

This chain joins TRBV24-1 and TRBJ2-3; D is possibly TRBD1 (5 bases). V was shortened by 5 bases and J by 5 bases, with 10 bases between the two germline ends. Germline V gene data show CDR1 as KGHDR and CDR2 as SFDVKD. This CDR3 spans 13 amino acids. The CDR3 nucleotides are TGTGCCACCAGTGGTGGGGCTCAAGATACGCAGTATTTT. This translates into CATSGGAQDTQYF.

The chain is built from TRBV18 and TRBJ2-7; the match to TRBD1 covers 9 bases. Unmatched junction bases numbered 7, after V lost 5 bases and J lost 2 bases. The CDR3 is 15 amino acids. Germline V gives CDR1 KGHSH, CDR2 LQKENI. CDR3 region: CASSSPGQGTYEQYF. CDR3 nucleotides: TGTGCCAGCTCATCTCCGGGACAGGGCACCTACGAGCAGTACTTC.

The chain recombines TRBV6-4 with TRBJ1-1; D ambiguous. The V gene lost 2 bases and the J gene lost 11 bases, with 6 bases spanning the gap. The CDR3 spans 10 residues. In germline, CDR1 is MRHNA, CDR2 SNTAGT. The DNA for the CDR3 is TGTGCCAGCAGTGACCCGTCTGCTTTCTTT. Translation gives CASSDPSAFF.

V gene TRBV11-2 combines with J gene TRBJ2-7, with 8 positions matching TRBD1. The germline gives CDR1 SGHAT, CDR2 FQNNGV. The CDR3 has 13 amino acids. With V trimmed by 4 bases and J by 12 bases, 11 bases remained unmatched. In DNA form, the CDR3 reads TGTGCCAGCAGCTATATCGGGCCAGGGGGCTGGTACTTC. As protein: CASSYIGPGGWYF.

The V call is TRBV7-2, the J call TRBJ2-3, with D perhaps TRBD2 (7 bases). The V and J ends lost 10 bases and 11 bases respectively, with 28 bases between them. The CDR3 totals 15 residues. CDR1 SGHTA and CDR2 FQGNSA come from the germline V gene. This chain's CDR3 is CATQGTGGITGEQYF. The CDR3, as DNA: TGTGCCACGCAGGGAACGGGGGGCATCACTGGCGAGCAGTATTTT.

This chain uses TRBV19 with TRBJ1-6; TRBD1 matches at 8 bases. Germline V gene lookup returns CDR1 LNHDA and CDR2 SQIVND (reference sequence). The V and J ends lost 4 bases and 10 bases, in that order; junction bases with no gene match: 12. The CDR3 loop spans 16 amino acids. The CDR3 bases are TGTGCCAGTAGTACTGGGCTGGGGACAGGATTATCACCCCTCCACTTT. Translating it yields CASSTGLGTGLSPLHF.

The gene calls are TRBV30 and TRBJ1-2; 10 bases are a match to TRBD1. Germline lookup yields CDR1 GTSNPN and CDR2 SVGIG (reference sequence). With V trimmed by 4 bases and J by 4 bases, 6 bases remained unmatched. The CDR3 length is 14 residues. CDR3 loop: CAWTWDRGGYGYTF. The DNA of the CDR3 is TGTGCCTGGACCTGGGACAGGGGAGGCTATGGCTACACCTTC.